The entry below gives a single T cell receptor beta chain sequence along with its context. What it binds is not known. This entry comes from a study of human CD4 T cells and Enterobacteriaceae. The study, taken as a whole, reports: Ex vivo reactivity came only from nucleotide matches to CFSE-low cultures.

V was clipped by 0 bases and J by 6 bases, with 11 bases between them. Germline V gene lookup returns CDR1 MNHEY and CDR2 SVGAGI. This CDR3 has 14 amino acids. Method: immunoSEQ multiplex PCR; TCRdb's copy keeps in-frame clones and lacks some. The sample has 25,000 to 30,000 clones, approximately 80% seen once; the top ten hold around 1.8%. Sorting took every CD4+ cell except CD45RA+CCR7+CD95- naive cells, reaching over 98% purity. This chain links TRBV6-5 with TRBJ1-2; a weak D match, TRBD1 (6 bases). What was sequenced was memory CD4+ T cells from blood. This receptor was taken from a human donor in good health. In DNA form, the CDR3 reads TGTGCCAGCAGTTACTCGCCAAGGGGGAATGGCTACACCTTC. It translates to CASSYSPRGNGYTF.